These 8 T cell receptor beta chains share one sample of origin, sequenced in a study of cytotoxic CD8 clonotypes in ibrutinib-treated CLL. Repertoires were generated with immunoSEQ multiplex PCR, while TCRdb's copy carries only in-frame clones and drops some. Seen here are under 200,000 clones, around 80% observed once, and the top ten hold 4.6%. The specimen comprised PBMCs, sampled after 24 months of ibrutinib treatment. The receptors derive from a human donor with chronic lymphocytic leukemia.

The rearrangement uses TRBV5-1 and TRBJ1-5, with a tentative D call TRBD1 (5 bases). Trimming shortened V by 4 bases and J by 2 bases, and 10 bases separated the two germline ends. Germline-derived CDR1 and CDR2 are SGHRS and YFSETQ. CDR3 length: 14 amino acids. The CDR3 DNA reads TGCGCCAGCAGCCGGGACGCGGGCAATCAGCCCCAGCATTTT. Protein product: CASSRDAGNQPQHF.

The V gene is TRBV29-1, the J gene TRBJ2-3; 7 bases align to TRBD1. The J segment lost 1 base and the V segment lost 7 bases, leaving 8 bases of the junction unmatched. Looked up from germline, CDR1 is SQVTM and CDR2 is ANQGSEA. This CDR3 region has 14 residues. The CDR3 DNA follows: TGCAGCGGTCAACAGGGGTTTGGCACAGATACGCAGTATTTT. Protein product: CSGQQGFGTDTQYF.

V usage is TRBV7-2 and J usage is TRBJ1-2, with TRBD1 matching over 9 bases. The junction had 8 bases not matched to a gene; V was cut back by 5 bases and J by 7 bases. The CDR3 covers 14 residues. The V gene's germline CDR1 is SGHTA and CDR2 FQGNSA. CDR3 sequence (DNA): TGTGCCAGCAGCCCAGGGGGGACAGGGTCTGGCTACACCTTC. It codes for CASSPGGTGSGYTF.

The CDR3 nucleotides are TGTGCCAGCAGTTTAGTTAAGCCCCCTGAGGGCTCTGGAAACACCATATATTTT. This codes for CASSLVKPPEGSGNTIYF. The chain is built from TRBV27 and TRBJ1-3; the D is unclear. The CDR3 is 18 residues long. V dropped 2 bases and J dropped 0 bases, with 17 bases sitting between them. CDR1 is MNHEY and CDR2 is SMNVEV in the germline V gene (reference sequence).

This clone has a single count. The chain carries TRBV7-2 and TRBJ2-7; weak D call: TRBD1 (5 bases). Germline CDR1 and CDR2: SGHTA and FQGNSA. V lost 5 bases and J 3 bases, leaving 11 bases between the germline ends. The CDR3 has 13 residues. For the CDR3, the DNA is TGTGCCAGCAGCCAGGGTGGGAACTACGAGCAGTACTTC. Protein sequence: CASSQGGNYEQYF.

V gene TRBV23-1 combines with J gene TRBJ1-2, with D unresolved. TRBV23-1 is sorted into the ORF group, with uncertain function. This CDR3 contains 11 residues. CDR3 nucleotides: TGCGCGAGCCCAATTAACTATGGCTACACCTTC. Its protein is CASPINYGYTF.

The rearrangement links TRBV7-9 to TRBJ2-7, with no clear D. Trimming removed 11 bases at V and 0 bases at J, with 14 bases between. The CDR3 is made up of 13 amino acids. CDR1 and CDR2 (germline): SEHNR, FQNEAQ (reference sequence). The CDR3 bases are TGTGCCTCCGTAGGGCAGGTCTCCTACGAGCAGTACTTC. Translation gives CASVGQVSYEQYF.

The chain carries TRBV7-8 and TRBJ2-3; D uncertain. The CDR3 runs to 15 residues. Germline lookup yields CDR1 SGHVS and CDR2 FQNEAQ. The V end was cut by 4 bases, the J end by 2 bases, with 13 bases between. CDR3 sequence: CASSWSVRSTDTQYF. CDR3 bases: TGTGCCAGCAGCTGGAGCGTTAGGTCCACAGATACGCAGTATTTT.